This TCR beta chain was recorded in a study of PD-1 blockade in classical Hodgkin lymphoma. Findings and caveats of the study: Compared with baseline, CD4+ but not CD8+ TCR diversity had risen significantly by C4D1.

The protocol was immunoSEQ multiplex PCR, while the TCRdb copy is restricted to in-frame clones and leaves out a portion. The table includes under 80,000 clones, 70% to 75% detected once. Every patient experienced relapse after autologous stem cell transplantation, and brentuximab vedotin exposure varied. The germline CDR1 and CDR2 sequences are SGHTA and FQGNSA. Trimming took 6 bases from V and 5 from J; bases not matched to a gene: 9. This CDR3 contains 15 residues. On this clone itself: Its specificity is not known.

The source of this sequence is a human donor with classical Hodgkin lymphoma. Sequencing was performed on peripheral blood mononuclear cells (PBMCs), taken before the second cycle of nivolumab. The V gene is TRBV7-2, the J gene TRBJ2-5; 10 positions match TRBD2. Here the CDR3 reads CASSWASGGGETQYF. CDR3 in DNA: TGTGCCAGCAGTTGGGCTAGCGGGGGCGGGGAGACCCAGTACTTC.